These 18 T cell receptor beta chains share one sample of origin, sequenced in a study of blood T cell repertoires in COVID-19. Assay used: immunoSEQ multiplex PCR; TCRdb lists only in-frame clones, some missing. Among 73,000 or so clones, about nine tenths were seen once, and the ten largest hold around 12%. Sequencing used peripheral blood. The receptors come from a human donor with active COVID-19. The donor label of this sample is uncertain.

The chain joins TRBV19 to TRBJ2-5; D possibly corresponds to TRBD1 (6 bases). Looked up from germline, CDR1 is LNHDA and CDR2 is SQIVND (reference sequence). The CDR3 has 15 amino acids. Between the trimmed V and J ends, which lost 6 bases and 2 bases, there was a span of 16 bases. The CDR3 spells CASRGPDSVQETQYF. The CDR3 bases are TGTGCCAGTAGAGGGCCGGACAGCGTACAAGAGACCCAGTACTTC.

This clone showed up just once. The CDR3 DNA sequence: TGTGCCAGCAGTTTCGGGGGGGAATTTTACGAGCAGTACTTC. Amino acid sequence: CASSFGGEFYEQYF. This rearrangement joins TRBV28 to TRBJ2-7; the match to TRBD2 covers 8 bases. The CDR3 totals 14 residues. Trimming cost V 3 bases and J 4 bases; bases outside gene matches: 5. The germline V gene has CDR1 MDHEN and CDR2 SYDVKM.

The J gene is TRBJ2-7, the V gene TRBV11-2; the match to TRBD2 covers 8 bases. The CDR3 has 15 residues. V lost 1 base and J lost 0; bases outside the gene matches: 2. The V gene's germline CDR1 is SGHAT and CDR2 FQNNGV. CDR3 DNA sequence: TGTGCCAGCAGCTTAGTCGGGAGGGCCTCCTACGAGCAGTACTTC. Protein product: CASSLVGRASYEQYF.

The rearrangement links TRBV5-1 to TRBJ1-4; D not certain. Germline V gene sequence: CDR1 SGHRS, CDR2 YFSETQ. V was cut by 3 bases and J by 0 bases, with 6 bases left in between. The CDR3 is 14 residues long. The CDR3 coding sequence is TGCGCCAGCAGCTCGGGTGCAACTAATGAAAAACTGTTTTTT. It encodes CASSSGATNEKLFF.

The chain joins TRBV7-2 to TRBJ1-1; 8 nucleotides line up with TRBD1. Germline CDR1 SGHTA, CDR2 FQGNSA. This CDR3 is 14 amino acids long. Trimming cost V 5 bases and J 4 bases; bases outside gene matches: 6. The CDR3 here is CASSTQGAATEAFF. Written as DNA, the CDR3 is TGTGCCAGCAGCACCCAGGGGGCGGCCACTGAAGCTTTCTTT. Full variable domain (outside the CDR3, taken from reference TRBV7-2 and TRBJ1-1): GAGVSQSPSNKVTEKGKDVELRCDPISGHTALYWYRQSLGQGLEFLIYFQGNSAPDKSGLPSDRFSAERTGGSVSTLTIQRTQQEDSAVYLCASSTQGAATEAFFGQGTRLTVV.

This chain links TRBV7-2 with TRBJ2-1; the D is unclear. The CDR3 is made up of 14 amino acids. The germline V and J ends were trimmed by 2 bases and 6 bases, with 11 bases remaining between them. Germline-derived CDR1 and CDR2 are SGHTA and FQGNSA. The DNA for the CDR3 is TGTGCCAGCAGCTTAACCTGGCTAGGCAATGAGCAGTTCTTC. Translating it yields CASSLTWLGNEQFF.

V is TRBV2 and J is TRBJ1-4; weak D call: TRBD1 (6 bases). Germline-derived CDR1 and CDR2 are SNHLY and FYNNEI. V lost 8 bases, J lost 1 base, and 17 bases lay in between. CDR3 length equals 16 residues. CDR3 DNA: TGTGCCAGCCAACCCAGGGGAGTTCGAACTAATGAAAAACTGTTTTTT. Translation gives CASQPRGVRTNEKLFF.

The V gene is TRBV24-1, the J gene TRBJ2-7; D call uncertain. Germline V lookup: CDR1 KGHDR, CDR2 SFDVKD. V lost 2 bases to trimming and J lost 2 bases, with 12 bases between them. CDR3 length: 15 residues. CDR3 nucleotides: TGTGCCACCAGTGATTCCCGTGGGCTCACCTACGAGCAGTACTTC. Translating it yields CATSDSRGLTYEQYF.

The genes are TRBV5-6 and TRBJ1-4; D is possibly TRBD1 (5 bases). The CDR3 totals 12 residues. Germline V gene data show CDR1 as SGHDT and CDR2 as YYEEEE. V dropped 0 bases and J dropped 8 bases, with 5 bases sitting between them. The DNA for the CDR3 is TGTGCCAGCAGCTTGGGACAGGAAAAACTGTTTTTT. Translated: CASSLGQEKLFF.

This chain uses TRBV6-5 with TRBJ2-7; 10 positions agree with TRBD2. Germline values: CDR1 MNHEY, CDR2 SVGAGI. The CDR3 spans 15 residues. V trimming: 5 bases; J trimming: 5 bases; junction bases outside the gene matches: 9. Here the CDR3 reads CASSPLAGVFHEQYF. In DNA, the CDR3 is TGTGCCAGCAGTCCTCTAGCGGGAGTTTTCCACGAGCAGTACTTC.

The V call is TRBV30, the J call TRBJ2-7; the match to TRBD2 covers 8 bases. Trimming at V came to 1 base and at J to 3 bases, leaving 17 bases not matched to a gene. The CDR3 runs 18 residues. From germline, CDR1 is GTSNPN and CDR2 SVGIG (reference sequence). The CDR3 DNA reads as TGTGCCTGGAGTGGAGGTCGGGAGGGCAACCCGCAGGGCTACGAGCAGTACTTC. It codes for CAWSGGREGNPQGYEQYF.

This CDR3 is CASSPGQGNSPLHF. The CDR3 nucleotides read TGTGCCAGCAGCCCGGGGCAGGGGAATTCACCCCTCCACTTT. The J gene is TRBJ1-6, the V gene TRBV7-8; possible D gene TRBD1, 6 bases. Germline assignment: CDR1 SGHVS and CDR2 FQNEAQ. V dropped 5 bases and J dropped 7 bases, with 12 bases sitting between them. CDR3 length: 14 amino acids. Full variable domain (rest looked up from reference TRBV7-8 and TRBJ1-6): GAGVSQSPRYKVAKRGQDVALRCDPISGHVSLFWYQQALGQGPEFLTYFQNEAQLDKSGLPSDRFFAERPEGSVSTLKIQRTQQEDSAVYLCASSPGQGNSPLHFGNGTRLTVT.

V and J are TRBV6-2 or TRBV6-3 and TRBJ2-3; 9 bases map to TRBD1. V shed 0 bases and J 4 bases; nucleotides not matched to a gene: 5. This CDR3 has 16 amino acids. Per germline, CDR1 MNHEY and CDR2 SVGEGT. This CDR3 is CASSYSGTGLPDTQYF. CDR3 nucleotide sequence: TGTGCCAGCAGTTACTCCGGGACAGGGCTTCCAGATACGCAGTATTTT.

V and J are TRBV11-3 and TRBJ2-2; 13 bases fit TRBD2. Trimming removed 5 bases from V and 6 bases from J; junction bases left unmatched: 9. The germline CDR1 and CDR2 sequences are SGHNT and YENEEA. This CDR3 spans 17 amino acids. For the CDR3, the DNA is TGTGCCAGCAGCCTCCGGACTAGCGGGAGTATTCCCGGGGAGCTGTTTTTT. Translated, it gives CASSLRTSGSIPGELFF.

In this sample, this clone turned up once. The chain employs TRBV28 and TRBJ1-4; 7 bases are a match to TRBD1. Germline CDR1 is MDHEN and CDR2 is SYDVKM. The trim removed 5 bases at V and 0 bases at J, leaving 15 bases unmatched. The CDR3 is 19 residues long. The CDR3 protein is CASSPPGSTGRTTNEKLFF. CDR3 coding DNA: TGTGCCAGCAGTCCCCCCGGATCGACAGGGCGCACAACTAATGAAAAACTGTTTTTT.

The V gene is TRBV7-8, the J gene TRBJ2-3, with 10 bases identical to TRBD1. The length of the CDR3 is 19 residues. CDR1 and CDR2 from the germline V gene are SGHVS and FQNEAQ. The trim removed 4 bases at V and 0 bases at J, leaving 13 bases unmatched. CDR3 in amino acids: CASSSDRGGLKTSTDTQYF. In DNA, the CDR3 is TGTGCCAGCAGCTCGGACAGGGGGGGATTAAAGACTAGCACAGATACGCAGTATTTT.

The chain employs TRBV2 and TRBJ1-5; perhaps TRBD1 as D (6 bases). This CDR3 is built from 15 residues. Germline V gene data show CDR1 as SNHLY and CDR2 as FYNNEI. V lost 3 bases and J 6 bases, leaving 15 bases between the germline ends. CDR3 amino acids: CASSDRGFKGQPQHF. CDR3 coding DNA: TGTGCCAGCAGTGACAGGGGTTTTAAGGGTCAGCCCCAGCATTTT.

V and J are TRBV27 and TRBJ2-2, with D uncertain. Per germline, CDR1 MNHEY and CDR2 SMNVEV (reference sequence). Trimming took 6 bases from V and 5 from J, leaving 4 bases between them. This CDR3 spans 11 amino acids. The CDR3 reads CASRTTGELFF. In DNA, the CDR3 is TGTGCCAGCAGGACTACCGGGGAGCTGTTTTTT.